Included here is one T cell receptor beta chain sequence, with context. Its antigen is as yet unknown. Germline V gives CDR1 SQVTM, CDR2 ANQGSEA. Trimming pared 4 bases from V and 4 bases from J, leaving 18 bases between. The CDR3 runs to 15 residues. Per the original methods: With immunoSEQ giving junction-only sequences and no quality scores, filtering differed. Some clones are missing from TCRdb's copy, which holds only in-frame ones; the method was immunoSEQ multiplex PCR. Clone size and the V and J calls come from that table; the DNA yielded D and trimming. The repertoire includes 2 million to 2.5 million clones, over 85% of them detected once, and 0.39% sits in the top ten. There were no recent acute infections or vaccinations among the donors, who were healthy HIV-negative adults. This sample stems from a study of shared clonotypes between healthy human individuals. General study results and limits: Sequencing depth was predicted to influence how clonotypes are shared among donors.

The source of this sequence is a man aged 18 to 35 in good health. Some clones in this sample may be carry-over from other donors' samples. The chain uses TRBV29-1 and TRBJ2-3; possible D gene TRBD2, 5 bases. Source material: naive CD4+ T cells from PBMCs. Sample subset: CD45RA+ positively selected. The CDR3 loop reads CSVVAGLAFADTQYF. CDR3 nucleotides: TGCAGCGTTGTCGCCGGACTCGCGTTCGCAGATACGCAGTATTTT.